This T cell receptor beta chain was identified in a study of blood T cell repertoires in COVID-19 (TCRdb year 2020). Context from the whole study: Collaborator samples came from the United States, Italy and Spain and covered acute and convalescent phases of COVID-19. The material from the prospective study consisted of cDNA or gDNA derived from T cells, B-cell-depleted T cells, or PBMCs. Deeply sampled blood TCRbeta repertoires from subjects exposed to, actively infected with, or recovered from COVID-19 were included in the dataset. The repertoires were released in a freely available public database intended as a resource for research on the immune response to SARS-CoV-2. Samples were obtained from the ongoing ImmuneRACE study (first 160 participants) and from some 1,300 subjects provided by 6 global collaborators. Nearly every sample came with metadata listing a de-identified subject ID, COVID-19 status, age in years and sex. Where available, HLA class I and class II types were obtained from metadata supplied by the sample provider rather than from assay-based typing. The study at large found these results: The amount of clinical and demographic metadata varied by source and participant and was provided uncurated.

This clone was recorded a few times. Its antigen is still unknown. No quality values exist for individual bases; no much larger clone is one base distant. TCRbeta CDR3 regions were amplified from genomic DNA by means of the immunoSEQ Assay, a bias-controlled multiplex PCR. On the authors' methods: The number of nucleated cells in each sample was estimated from the amplification of reference gene primers within the assay. To quantify the absolute abundance of each unique TCRbeta CDR3 rearrangement, sequence reads were collapsed and filtered. For each sample, productive Simpson clonality was calculated as the square root of Simpson's diversity index across productive rearrangements. This is the immuneACCESS table as TCRdb keeps it, with only in-frame sequences that have V and J called. A part of the clones is gone; compared with another copy, unresolved V genes explain less than half, and the rest is unexplained. D and trimming were read from the DNA, whereas the V and J calls and clone size are those reported in that table. The sample records about 180,000 clones, over 70% of which are singletons. About 5.8% of the sample comes from the top ten.

Deletion took 3 bases off V and 7 bases off J, with a span of 11 bases between the germline ends. The CDR3, from cysteine to phenylalanine, totals 14 residues. Just the 42-base CDR3 DNA is kept, in frame starting at base 1. In the germline V gene, CDR1 corresponds to SGDLS and CDR2 to YYNGEE. Participants in the prospective study were enrolled through a virtual design, were aged about 18 to 89 years, and lived in 24 United States geographic areas. In the prospective study, cohorts were assigned on the basis of participant-reported clinical history obtained from a screening survey and a study questionnaire. Mobile phlebotomists in the prospective study collected whole blood, serum and a nasopharyngeal or oropharyngeal swab from every participant. Participants in the prospective study had the option to provide additional blood draws and questionnaires over a roughly 2-month period. Before DNA extraction, prospective study blood samples were shipped either frozen or at room temperature.

This receptor was obtained from a woman aged 40 to 50 with acute COVID-19. Recombination joined TRBV9 with TRBJ1-6; there is no confident call for the D gene. The sequenced material came from PBMCs or T cells enriched from blood (not recorded which). The nucleotides are TGTGCCAGCAGCGAGAGTAACCCCAATTCACCCCTCCACTTT. Translated, this is CASSESNPNSPLHF.